Presented here are 27 T cell receptor beta chains from one specimen sequenced in a study of T cell responses to AZD1222 COVID-19 vaccine (dated by TCRdb to 2020 to 2023). The time point tag for this specimen amounts to: baseline before first vaccination. The receptor library was made with the immunoSEQ multiplex PCR assay. Here the immuneACCESS table is served through TCRdb, limited to in-frame sequences with V and J called. Missing clones are a known gap in these copies; in checked studies unresolved V genes cover under half, and the rest lacks a known reason. A total of 65,000 to 85,000 clones appear in this sample, nearly 90% of them only once. The ten most abundant clones make up roughly 11% of the sample. The specimen was peripheral blood, collected on day 0 of AZD1222 vaccination. These receptors originate from an adult in good health.

The chain recombines TRBV4-1 with TRBJ2-2; D possibly corresponds to TRBD1 (5 bases). CDR1 MGHRA and CDR2 YSYEKL come from the germline V gene. The CDR3 is made up of 16 amino acids. Trimming cost V 5 bases and J 6 bases, with 19 bases left between them. This chain's CDR3 is CASSYITGQGAGELFF. For the CDR3, the DNA is TGCGCCAGCAGCTATATAACCGGGCAGGGCGCCGGGGAGCTGTTTTTT.

The chain carries TRBV5-5 and TRBJ2-7, with D perhaps being TRBD1 or TRBD2 (5 bases each). Per germline, CDR1 SGHKS and CDR2 YYEKEE (reference sequence). The CDR3 spans 15 residues. V lost 3 bases, J lost 0 bases, and 13 bases lay in between. CDR3 sequence reads: CASSSAGTDSYEQYF. CDR3 bases: TGTGCCAGCAGCTCCGCCGGGACGGACTCCTACGAGCAGTACTTC.

The chain is built from TRBV7-8 and TRBJ2-3; D gene ambiguous. V lost 0 bases and J lost 2, with 3 bases in between. CDR1 and CDR2 from the germline V gene are SGHVS and FQNEAQ. CDR3 length: 13 amino acids. CDR3 amino acids: CASSLAYTDTQYF. In DNA, the CDR3 is TGTGCCAGCAGCTTAGCCTACACAGATACGCAGTATTTT.

V usage is TRBV28 and J usage is TRBJ1-2, with 8 bases lining up with TRBD1. Trimming cost V 5 bases and J 7 bases; bases outside gene matches: 6. Germline loops: CDR1 MDHEN, CDR2 SYDVKM. The CDR3 totals 13 residues. The CDR3 here is CASSPGTGGGYTF. For the CDR3, the DNA is TGTGCCAGCAGTCCCGGGACAGGAGGTGGCTACACCTTC.

The chain is built from TRBV29-1 and TRBJ2-7, with 8 positions matching TRBD2. The CDR3 totals 13 residues. The germline V gene encodes CDR1 SQVTM and CDR2 ANQGSEA. With V trimmed by 3 bases and J by 5 bases, 6 bases remained unmatched. CDR3 sequence reads: CSVEAGLDNEQYF. In DNA, the CDR3 is TGCAGCGTTGAGGCGGGACTAGATAACGAGCAGTACTTC.

The chain carries TRBV11-2 and TRBJ2-7; D remains ambiguous. The V gene lost 5 bases and the J gene lost 5 bases, with 13 bases spanning the gap. Germline loops: CDR1 SGHAT, CDR2 FQNNGV. The CDR3 extends over 13 amino acids. CDR3 sequence: CASSPDRADEQYF. DNA for the CDR3: TGTGCCAGCAGCCCCGACCGGGCCGACGAGCAGTACTTC.

The chain recombines TRBV11-1 with TRBJ2-7; D not resolved. The CDR3 loop spans 11 amino acids. The V end was cut by 8 bases, the J end by 6 bases, with 11 bases between. The V gene's germline CDR1 is SGHAT and CDR2 FQDESV (reference sequence). CDR3 nucleotides: TGTGCCAGCGCCATTGGCGCCGAGCAGTACTTC. Protein product: CASAIGAEQYF.

This rearrangement joins TRBV5-6 to TRBJ2-1, with 7 nucleotides matching TRBD2. The CDR3 is 16 amino acids. V lost 0 bases, J lost 0 bases, and 3 bases stayed unmatched. Germline values: CDR1 SGHDT, CDR2 YYEEEE. The DNA for the CDR3 is TGTGCCAGCAGCTTGGTCGGCGGGAGCTCCTACAATGAGCAGTTCTTC. Protein product: CASSLVGGSSYNEQFF.

The V gene is TRBV30, the J gene TRBJ1-1; D not certain. CDR1 GTSNPN and CDR2 SVGIG come from the germline V gene (reference sequence). The CDR3 loop spans 12 amino acids. V dropped 5 bases and J dropped 3 bases, with 10 bases sitting between them. This CDR3 reads CAWGDRDTEAFF. The CDR3 coding sequence is TGTGCCTGGGGTGACCGAGACACTGAAGCTTTCTTT.

This rearrangement joins TRBV12-3 or TRBV12-4 to TRBJ1-2; unclear D gene. This CDR3 has 13 residues. The V end was cut by 1 base, the J end by 2 bases, with 5 bases between. CDR3 nucleotide sequence: TGTGCCAGCAGTTTAGGGTTAAACTATGGCTACACCTTC. Translation: CASSLGLNYGYTF.

V and J are TRBV7-8 and TRBJ1-5; D might be TRBD1 (5 bases). Per the germline V gene, CDR1 is SGHVS and CDR2 is FQNEAQ. The CDR3 length is 16 residues. V was cut by 1 base and J by 0 bases, with 10 bases left in between. The CDR3 sequence is CASSLVAGLSNQPQHF. In DNA form, the CDR3 reads TGTGCCAGCAGCTTAGTCGCAGGGCTTAGCAATCAGCCCCAGCATTTT. Together with reference TRBV7-8 and TRBJ1-5, the CDR3 gives the full variable domain: GAGVSQSPRYKVAKRGQDVALRCDPISGHVSLFWYQQALGQGPEFLTYFQNEAQLDKSGLPSDRFFAERPEGSVSTLKIQRTQQEDSAVYLCASSLVAGLSNQPQHFGDGTRLSIL.

This clone was seen a single time. CDR3: CASTGLAVQETQYF. The CDR3 bases are TGTGCCAGCACGGGACTAGCGGTCCAAGAGACCCAGTACTTC. The V call is TRBV6-5, the J call TRBJ2-5, with 11 nucleotides matching TRBD2. The length of the CDR3 is 14 residues. The V gene end was trimmed by 7 bases and the J gene end by 1 base; junction bases not matched to a gene: 2. Germline V CDR1 and CDR2: MNHEY, SVGAGI.

The rearrangement links TRBV5-6 to TRBJ2-1; D might be TRBD2 (6 bases). V lost 4 bases to trimming and J lost 5 bases, with 19 bases between them. Germline V lookup: CDR1 SGHDT, CDR2 YYEEEE. This CDR3 has 16 residues. CDR3 DNA: TGTGCCAGCAGCCAAGTAGGCGGGGCCTTCCACAATGAGCAGTTCTTC. It codes for CASSQVGGAFHNEQFF.

The J gene is TRBJ2-1, the V gene TRBV5-1, with 8 positions matching TRBD1. With V trimmed by 2 bases and J by 7 bases, 5 bases remained unmatched. CDR1 and CDR2 from the germline V gene are SGHRS and YFSETQ. The CDR3 is made up of 14 amino acids. CDR3 coding DNA: TGCGCCAGCAGCTTACAGGGGGGTTTTAATGAGCAGTTCTTC. This codes for CASSLQGGFNEQFF.

This chain connects TRBV24-1 to TRBJ2-4; 9 bases line up with TRBD1. The CDR3 extends over 16 amino acids. The germline V gene encodes CDR1 KGHDR and CDR2 SFDVKD. The junction had 10 bases not matched to a gene; V was cut back by 7 bases and J by 4 bases. CDR3 bases: TGTGCCACCAGGAGTAACACCGGGACAGGGAAAAACATTCAGTACTTC. Encoded protein: CATRSNTGTGKNIQYF.

The chain links TRBV5-1 to TRBJ1-2; 7 bases fit TRBD1. The CDR3 contains 15 residues. CDR1 is SGHRS, CDR2 YFSETQ, per germline. Trimming removed 4 bases from V and 3 bases from J; junction bases left unmatched: 9. The CDR3 DNA is TGCGCCAGCAGCCCCCGGGACAGTGGTGACTATGGCTACACCTTC. Its protein product is CASSPRDSGDYGYTF.

The chain employs TRBV2 and TRBJ1-6; D call uncertain. CDR1 SNHLY and CDR2 FYNNEI come from the germline V gene. The CDR3 spans 14 residues. Trimming left V 5 bases short and J 8 bases short, with 13 bases between. The CDR3 DNA reads as TGTGCCAGCAGTCAAGACACTGCCTATTCACCCCTCCACTTT. This encodes CASSQDTAYSPLHF.

This clone was seen only once. The genes are TRBV6-5 and TRBJ2-7; maybe TRBD2 (5 bases). In germline, CDR1 is MNHEY, CDR2 SVGAGI. This CDR3 comprises 15 residues. Trimming cost V 0 bases and J 0 bases, with 9 bases left between them. The CDR3 loop reads CASSYSRRSSYEQYF. CDR3 bases: TGTGCCAGCAGTTACTCCAGGAGGAGCTCCTACGAGCAGTACTTC.

The genes are TRBV5-1 and TRBJ2-7, with 10 bases identical to TRBD2. The J call is uncertain, as TRBJ2-5 better fits the DNA end. Germline values: CDR1 SGHRS, CDR2 YFSETQ. CDR3 size: 17 residues. As DNA, the CDR3 is TGCGCCAGCAGCTTGGGTCTAGCGGGGGCCCAAGGGGAGACCCAGTACTTC. Translated, it gives CASSLGLAGAQGETQYF.

This chain links TRBV5-1 with TRBJ2-7, with 7 positions matching TRBD2. Trimming removed 4 bases from V and 3 bases from J; junction bases left unmatched: 7. The CDR3 runs to 14 residues. Germline CDR1 and CDR2: SGHRS and YFSETQ. The CDR3 protein is CASSATGLLYEQYF. Here the CDR3 DNA reads TGCGCCAGCAGCGCTACGGGACTACTCTACGAGCAGTACTTC.

The gene calls are TRBV7-3 and TRBJ2-3; the D gene is possibly TRBD2 (5 bases). Trimming pared 1 base from V and 4 bases from J, leaving 6 bases between. The CDR3 is made up of 13 amino acids. CDR1 and CDR2 (germline): SGHTA, FQGTGA. The CDR3 spells CASSLKGADTQYF. The CDR3 DNA follows: TGTGCCAGCAGCTTAAAGGGAGCAGATACGCAGTATTTT.

The V gene is TRBV4-1, the J gene TRBJ1-6, with a weak D call TRBD1 (6 bases). V was clipped by 2 bases and J by 0 bases, with 14 bases between them. The CDR3 spans 18 residues. CDR1 and CDR2 from the germline V gene are MGHRA and YSYEKL. CDR3 residues: CASSQQGPQSSYNSPLHF. The CDR3, as DNA: TGCGCCAGCAGCCAACAGGGGCCCCAGAGCTCCTATAATTCACCCCTCCACTTT.

The V gene is TRBV5-1, the J gene TRBJ1-2, with TRBD1 matching 9 bases. The CDR3 contains 15 residues. Looked up from germline, CDR1 is SGHRS and CDR2 is YFSETQ. Unmatched junction bases numbered 10, after V lost 7 bases and J lost 3 bases. The CDR3 loop reads CASSTSGTGHYGYTF. DNA for the CDR3: TGCGCCAGCTCTACCTCCGGGACAGGGCACTATGGCTACACCTTC.

The chain couples TRBV6-5 to TRBJ1-1; D call uncertain. V lost 4 bases, J lost 1 base, and 7 bases lay in between. Germline V gene sequence: CDR1 MNHEY, CDR2 SVGAGI. This CDR3 comprises 13 residues. CDR3 DNA sequence: TGTGCCAGCAGTTCCCCACCGAACACTGAAGCTTTCTTT. Translated, it gives CASSSPPNTEAFF.

The gene calls are TRBV19 and TRBJ1-5; 8 positions match TRBD1. The CDR3 is 14 residues long. Germline-derived CDR1 and CDR2 are LNHDA and SQIVND (reference sequence). The ends lost 4 bases at V and 7 bases at J; junction bases unmatched: 6. CDR3 region: CASSTGGREQPQHF. Here the CDR3 DNA reads TGTGCCAGTAGTACAGGGGGCAGGGAGCAGCCCCAGCATTTT.

The gene calls are TRBV11-2 and TRBJ2-7, with TRBD2 identical over 12 bases. The CDR3 has 14 residues. Germline V gene data show CDR1 as SGHAT and CDR2 as FQNNGV. With 6 bases clipped from V and 0 bases from J, the junction kept 0 bases outside the gene matches. CDR3 coding DNA: TGTGCCAGCAGACTAGCGGGAGGCTCCTACGAGCAGTACTTC. Translated: CASRLAGGSYEQYF. The full variable domain, in which reference TRBV11-2 and TRBJ2-7 provide the parts outside the CDR3, is EAGVAQSPRYKIIEKRQSVAFWCNPISGHATLYWYQQILGQGPKLLIQFQNNGVVDDSQLPKDRFSAERLKGVDSTLKIQPAKLEDSAVYLCASRLAGGSYEQYFGPGTRLTVT.

This clone was detected a few times. This rearrangement joins TRBV10-3 to TRBJ1-4; 7 bases fit TRBD1. CDR1 is ENHRY, CDR2 SYGVKD, per germline. The CDR3 is made up of 13 amino acids. J lost 7 bases, V lost 10 bases, and 9 bases had no gene match. In DNA form, the CDR3 reads TGTGCCACCCACCGGGACAGAAGTGAAAAACTGTTTTTT. Residues: CATHRDRSEKLFF.